Listed below are T cell receptor beta chains from one sample, sequenced in a study of shared clonotypes between healthy human individuals. Using immunoSEQ multiplex PCR, the repertoire was profiled, and TCRdb retains in-frame clones only, with some absent. This table has 2,500,000 or so clones, around nine tenths appearing once. The sequenced material came from naive CD4+ T cells sorted from blood. The origin of the receptors is a man in his late teens or twenties in good health. Both conserved end residues are part of each CDR3. The D gene is left open where the match is weak. The size entry is marked missing in some rows and otherwise reads once, few, many or a size class.

TRBJ2-1	TRBV9	NA	TRBD2	TGTGCCAGCAGCGCCTCTAGCGGGATGGCCTCGGATGAGCAGTTCTTC	CASSASSGMASDEQFF
TRBJ2-7	TRBV10-1	few	NA	TGCGCCAGCAGCACGCCCTCCTACGAGCAGTACTTC	CASSTPSYEQYF
TRBJ1-6	TRBV6-6	NA	NA	TGTGCCAGCAGTAGTCCGGCGGGGGCGAATTCACCCCTCCACTTT	CASSSPAGANSPLHF
TRBJ2-7	TRBV9	NA	NA	TGTGCCAGCAGCGTAGCTTCGGCGCCTCCGACCTACGAGCAGTACTTC	CASSVASAPPTYEQYF
TRBJ2-7	TRBV11-2	NA	NA	TGTGCCAGCAGCTCCTCGGGCTACGAGCAGTACTTC	CASSSSGYEQYF
TRBJ1-2	TRBV2	NA	NA	TGTGCCAGCAGGGAGGATGTCTATGGCTACACCTTC	CASREDVYGYTF
TRBJ2-1	TRBV28	NA	NA	TGTGCCAGCAGTTCTCCGAGCCCTCTTAGAATGTTCTTC	CASSSPSPLRMFF
TRBJ1-4	TRBV15	NA	NA	TGTGCCACCAGCAGAGCCCCGGGGTCTAATGAAAAACTGTTTTTT	CATSRAPGSNEKLFF
TRBJ2-7	TRBV27	NA	NA	TGTGCCAGCAGGGTGAGCGGGTTGGAATACGAGCAGTACTTC	CASRVSGLEYEQYF
TRBJ2-1	TRBV12-5	NA	NA	TGTGCTAGTGGTTTGGCGGGACCCTCCTACAATGAGCAGTTCTTC	CASGLAGPSYNEQFF
TRBJ2-2	TRBV5-6	NA	TRBD1	TGTGCCAGCAGCAAGACAGGGGAGAACACCGGGGAGCTGTTTTTT	CASSKTGENTGELFF
TRBJ2-3	TRBV6-6	NA	NA	TGTGCCAGCAGCCAAAACAGGGCCCCTAGCACAGATACGCAGTATTTT	CASSQNRAPSTDTQYF